A selection of T cell receptor beta chains follows, all from one sample in a study of chemoradiotherapy in HPV16-positive cancers. Sequencing used immunoSEQ multiplex PCR; TCRdb keeps in-frame clones, though not all of them. Of around 390 clones in the sample, 82% are singletons; the top ten hold around a tenth. This sample comprised tumor tissue, obtained from a patient who underwent chemoradiotherapy. The origin of the receptors is a human donor with HPV-associated anogenital cancer. The CDR3 runs from the conserved cysteine through the conserved F or W. D genes are given only for firm matches. Clone size is stated in some rows and not others, as once, few, many or a class when expanded.

d_call,v_call,cdr3_length,j_call,clone_size,cdr3_aa,cdr3_nt
.,TRBV5-1,14,TRBJ2-7,.,CASSSVVGVYEQYF,TGCGCCAGCAGCTCGGTGGTGGGTGTTTACGAGCAGTACTTC
TRBD2,TRBV6-4,15,TRBJ2-3,.,CASSDLAGAVDTQYF,TGTGCCAGCAGTGACCTAGCGGGAGCGGTAGATACGCAGTATTTT
.,TRBV19,14,TRBJ1-4,.,CASSIDRSNEKLFF,TGTGCCAGTAGTATCGACAGATCTAATGAAAAACTGTTTTTT
TRBD1,TRBV7-9,14,TRBJ1-4,once,CASSHQGAREKLFF,TGTGCCAGCAGCCATCAGGGGGCGCGTGAAAAACTGTTTTTT
TRBD1,TRBV6-4,16,TRBJ1-4,.,CANTGGGFGLDEKLFF,TGTGCCAACACAGGGGGCGGGTTCGGCTTGGATGAAAAACTGTTTTTT
.,TRBV9,14,TRBJ2-5,.,CASSAGLSQETQYF,TGTGCCAGCAGCGCCGGACTATCCCAAGAGACCCAGTACTTC
TRBD1,TRBV18,16,TRBJ1-2,.,CASSQRQGASNYGYTF,TGTGCCAGCTCACAGCGACAGGGGGCTTCTAACTATGGCTACACCTTC
.,TRBV19,13,TRBJ1-1,.,CASRQSLNTEAFF,TGTGCCAGTAGGCAGAGCCTGAACACTGAAGCTTTCTTT
.,TRBV7-2,12,TRBJ2-7,.,CASSLDSHEQYF,TGTGCCAGCAGCTTAGACAGCCACGAGCAGTACTTC
.,TRBV6-4,14,TRBJ2-2,.,CASSDSAGTGELFF,TGTGCCAGCAGTGACTCAGCGGGCACCGGGGAGCTGTTTTTT
TRBD1,TRBV28,14,TRBJ1-5,few,CASRSGQGGQPQHF,TGTGCCAGCAGGTCAGGACAGGGAGGTCAGCCCCAGCATTTT
.,TRBV6-6,14,TRBJ2-4,few,CASSYTDPARIQYF,TGTGCCAGCAGTTACACGGACCCCGCCAGGATTCAGTACTTC
.,TRBV5-6,11,TRBJ2-3,.,CASSLLDTQYF,TGTGCCAGCAGCTTGTTAGATACGCAGTATTTT
.,TRBV6-4,15,TRBJ1-2,.,CASSDPPSGLYGYTF,TGTGCCAGCAGTGACCCTCCTTCGGGCCTCTATGGCTACACCTTC
.,TRBV7-3,14,TRBJ1-1,few,CASSFGGPGLRAFF,TGTGCCAGCAGCTTTGGGGGTCCAGGACTTCGAGCTTTCTTT
.,TRBV20-1,11,TRBJ2-3,.,CSARAGDTQYF,TGCAGTGCTAGGGCGGGGGATACGCAGTATTTT
.,TRBV7-8,16,TRBJ1-1,.,CASSLVGGLKNTEAFF,TGTGCCAGCAGCTTAGTCGGGGGCTTAAAGAACACTGAAGCTTTCTTT
.,TRBV21-1,11,TRBJ1-1,.,CASSKGTEAFF,TGTGCCAGCAGCAAGGGTACTGAAGCTTTCTTT
.,TRBV7-2,11,TRBJ1-1,.,CASSDGIEAFF,TGTGCCAGCAGTGACGGGATTGAAGCTTTCTTT
TRBD2,TRBV5-4,15,TRBJ2-2,.,CASSLELAVTGELFF,TGTGCCAGCAGCTTGGAACTAGCGGTAACCGGGGAGCTGTTTTTT
.,TRBV11-3,16,TRBJ1-1,.,CASSARAGYQGTEAFF,TGTGCCAGCAGCGCGAGAGCAGGGTATCAGGGCACTGAAGCTTTCTTT
.,TRBV4-3,15,TRBJ1-6,.,CASSQGFGTGSPLHF,TGCGCCAGCAGCCAAGGGTTCGGGACGGGATCACCCCTCCACTTT
.,TRBV4-3,12,TRBJ2-7,few,CASSQDQREQYF,TGCGCCAGCAGCCAAGATCAGAGAGAGCAGTACTTC
TRBD2,TRBV10-3,14,TRBJ2-1,.,CAISGLAGANEQFF,TGTGCCATCAGCGGACTAGCGGGAGCCAATGAGCAGTTCTTC